Presented here are 22 T cell receptor beta chains from one specimen sequenced in a study of response to subunit inactivated influenza vaccine. TCRdb used MiXCR to reprocess the RT-PCR reads, holding one entry per CDR3 protein. Found here are approximately 500,000 distinct CDR3 sequences, 13% of them singletons; the top ten hold under 15%. This specimen was PBMCs from blood, taken more than 35 days after vaccination. The receptors come from a man aged 50-59 years who received an inactivated influenza vaccine.

In its sample, this clonotype was seen a few times. The chain has TRBV5-1 and TRBJ2-3; TRBD1 might be the D (5 bases). V was clipped by 0 bases and J by 6 bases, with 17 bases between them. The CDR3 loop spans 16 amino acids. Germline loops: CDR1 SGHRS, CDR2 YFSETQ. CDR3 in amino acids: CASSLDGAIRVDTQYF. CDR3 coding DNA: TGCGCCAGCAGCTTGGATGGGGCCATACGTGTCGATACGCAGTATTTT.

This clonotype has more than one count but fewer than ten. The chain is built from TRBV20-1 and TRBJ2-3; no firm D call. V was shortened by 0 bases and J by 6 bases, with 7 bases between the two germline ends. Germline CDR1 reads DFQATT; CDR2 reads SNEGSKA (reference sequence). The CDR3 covers 12 residues. The CDR3 sequence is CSARDVLDTQYF. The CDR3 nucleotides read TGCAGTGCTAGAGATGTATTGGATACGCAGTATTTT.

On this clonotype: This may be a read error, as it is one base from a much larger clone. The chain is built from TRBV12-3 or TRBV12-4 and TRBJ2-7; D perhaps matches TRBD1 (6 bases). The CDR3 totals 13 residues. Trimming took 3 bases from V and 3 from J, leaving 9 bases between them. CDR3 bases: TGTGCCAGCAGTTTGGGACATTACTACGAGCAGTACTTC. It specifies CASSLGHYYEQYF.

The chain combines TRBV3-1 with TRBJ2-5; D is possibly TRBD1 (6 bases). CDR3 length: 14 amino acids. V was cut by 6 bases and J by 1 base, with 12 bases left in between. Germline lookup yields CDR1 LGHDT and CDR2 YNNKEL (reference sequence). In DNA form, the CDR3 reads TGTGCCAGCAGAACAAGGGGGTCCCAAGAGACCCAGTACTTC. Translated, it gives CASRTRGSQETQYF.

A note on this clonotype: At one of its ends the junction is not consistent with the germline gene, which may arise from a read error. The chain joins TRBV7-2 to TRBJ2-5; weak D call: TRBD2 (6 bases). Germline lookup yields CDR1 SGHTA and CDR2 FQGNSA. This CDR3 spans 15 amino acids. CDR3 loop: CASSLVAGKGETEYF. CDR3 DNA sequence: TGTGCCAGTAGCTTAGTGGCGGGGAAGGGCGAGACCGAGTACTTC.

This clonotype has more than one count but fewer than ten. The chain joins TRBV7-6 to TRBJ2-1, with D maybe TRBD1 (7 bases). The CDR3 consists of 16 residues. V lost 5 bases and J 6 bases, leaving 20 bases between the germline ends. The V gene's germline CDR1 is SGHVS and CDR2 FNYEAQ. CDR3 amino acids: CASSRSGAGGINEQFF. The CDR3 DNA is TGTGCCAGCAGCAGGTCGGGGGCAGGGGGGATCAATGAGCAGTTCTTC. The full variable domain, in which reference TRBV7-6 and TRBJ2-1 provide the parts outside the CDR3, is GAGVSQSPRYKVTKRGQDVALRCDPISGHVSLYWYRQALGQGPEFLTYFNYEAQQDKSGLPNDRFSAERPEGSISTLTIQRTEQRDSAMYRCASSRSGAGGINEQFFGPGTRLTVL.

This chain links TRBV20-1 with TRBJ2-1; the match to TRBD2 covers 9 bases. V shed 6 bases, J shed 5 bases, and the junction held 8 bases outside the gene matches. The CDR3 loop spans 14 amino acids. The germline CDR1 and CDR2 sequences are DFQATT and SNEGSKA (reference sequence). CDR3 nucleotides: TGCAGTGCCCCAGGGGTAGCGGGGGACAATGAGCAGTTCTTC. Translating it yields CSAPGVAGDNEQFF.

The chain combines TRBV14 with TRBJ2-1, with D maybe TRBD1 (6 bases). V was pared by 0 bases and J by 3 bases, with 12 bases between. CDR1 SGHDN and CDR2 FVKESK come from the germline V gene. The CDR3 covers 16 residues. The CDR3 is CASSQEWDTSYNEQFF. The CDR3 DNA reads TGTGCCAGCAGCCAAGAGTGGGACACCAGCTACAATGAGCAGTTCTTC.

At least ten counts were recorded for this clonotype. This sequence joins TRBV20-1 and TRBJ2-1; no firm D call. Germline loops: CDR1 DFQATT, CDR2 SNEGSKA (reference sequence). The V and J ends lost 0 bases and 11 bases respectively, with 11 bases between them. This CDR3 has 12 amino acids. CDR3 residues: CSARDHQVQQFF. The CDR3 DNA sequence: TGCAGTGCTAGAGATCACCAGGTTCAGCAGTTCTTC.

The chain has TRBV7-9 and TRBJ1-4; D possibly corresponds to TRBD1 (5 bases). The germline V gene has CDR1 SEHNR and CDR2 FQNEAQ (reference sequence). Trimming stripped 1 base from V and 8 bases from J, with 14 bases between. The CDR3 totals 15 residues. DNA for the CDR3: TGTGCCAGCAGCTTAGGACAGCCGGGTCGGGAAAAACTGTTTTTT. Translated, it gives CASSLGQPGREKLFF.

This clonotype was picked up a small number of times. The chain joins TRBV2 to TRBJ2-3; the D is unclear. Deletions cut 6 bases from V and 6 bases from J, with 16 bases between. The germline CDR1 and CDR2 sequences are SNHLY and FYNNEI. The CDR3 consists of 14 residues. Here the CDR3 reads CASRKTPFTDTQYF. For the CDR3, the DNA is TGTGCCAGCAGAAAAACCCCCTTCACTGATACGCAGTATTTT.

Regarding this clonotype: At one of its ends the junction is not consistent with the germline gene, which may arise from a read error. The rearrangement joins TRBV4-1 to TRBJ1-1; D is unclear. Germline V gene lookup returns CDR1 MGHRA and CDR2 YSYEKL. The CDR3 totals 15 residues. CDR3 amino acids: CASIQTPSTGTEAFF. DNA of the CDR3: TGCGCCAGCATCCAAACTCCATCGACGGGGACTGAAGCTTTCTTT.

This sequence joins TRBV28 and TRBJ1-6; D is ambiguous. Trimming shortened V by 1 base and J by 9 bases, and 13 bases separated the two germline ends. Germline V gene data show CDR1 as MDHEN and CDR2 as SYDVKM. CDR3 length: 15 residues. CDR3 loop: CASSLFGIVASPLHF. Written as DNA, the CDR3 is TGTGCCAGCAGTTTATTTGGGATAGTCGCTTCACCCCTCCACTTT.

The V and J genes are TRBV12-2 and TRBJ2-3; the DNA was not used to check the table's D call, TRBD2. TRBV12-2 is described as a pseudogene. The CDR3 runs to 15 residues. DNA of the CDR3: TGTGCAAGTCGCAGAAAAGCGGGGAACACAGATACGCGGTATTTT. Amino acids: CASRRKAGNTDTRYF.

This clonotype was recorded a few times. The CDR3 DNA sequence: TGTGCCAGCAGTTCCGACAGGAGGGGGGGCTACAATGAGCAGTTCTTC. Amino acids: CASSSDRRGGYNEQFF. The chain uses TRBV6-5 and TRBJ2-1, with D perhaps matching TRBD2 (7 bases). The CDR3 is 16 amino acids. V lost 4 bases to trimming and J lost 3 bases, with 16 bases between them. Germline lookup yields CDR1 MNHEY and CDR2 SVGAGI.

This clonotype showed up just a few times. The chain recombines TRBV5-1 with TRBJ2-7; unclear D gene. The CDR3 consists of 13 residues. Trimming cost V 4 bases and J 0 bases, with 8 bases left between them. CDR1 and CDR2 from the germline V gene are SGHRS and YFSETQ. In DNA, the CDR3 is TGCGCCAGCAGCGCAATGTTCTCCTACGAGCAGTACTTC. It specifies CASSAMFSYEQYF.

This clonotype was counted many times. The chain carries TRBV29-1 and TRBJ1-1, with D possibly TRBD1 on 6 matching bases. V was cut by 1 base and J by 4 bases, with 7 bases left in between. Germline V lookup: CDR1 SQVTM, CDR2 ANQGSEA. This CDR3 spans 12 amino acids. As DNA, the CDR3 is TGCAGCGTTGAAGTGGGGGCCACTGAAGCTTTCTTT. This codes for CSVEVGATEAFF.

In its sample, this clonotype was seen many times. The rearrangement uses TRBV6-5 and TRBJ1-1; no reliable D call. CDR1 and CDR2 (germline): MNHEY, SVGAGI. The CDR3 spans 11 residues. With 7 bases removed from V and 7 bases from J, the gap between germline ends came to 10 bases. The CDR3 sequence: CASILGLEAFF. The CDR3 nucleotides read TGTGCCAGCATTCTAGGGCTTGAAGCTTTCTTT.

Ten or more counts support this clonotype. This chain uses TRBV14 with TRBJ2-1, with 8 bases matching TRBD2. Germline CDR1 is SGHDN and CDR2 is FVKESK. The CDR3 loop spans 13 amino acids. The V and J ends lost 4 bases and 14 bases, in that order; junction bases with no gene match: 10. The CDR3 region is CASSRQRGGDKFF. Written as DNA, the CDR3 is TGTGCCAGCAGCCGGCAACGGGGGGGCGATAAGTTCTTC.

Many counts were recorded for this clonotype. V is TRBV5-1 and J is TRBJ2-2; D might be TRBD1 (5 bases). CDR3 length: 14 amino acids. V was shortened by 6 bases and J by 3 bases, with 12 bases between the two germline ends. Per the germline V gene, CDR1 is SGHRS and CDR2 is YFSETQ. CDR3 loop: CASTPRADTGELFF. For the CDR3, the DNA is TGCGCCAGCACCCCCAGGGCGGACACCGGGGAGCTGTTTTTT.

This clonotype has just a few counts. The chain's CDR3 is CASSLGWVETQYF. CDR3 DNA sequence: TGCGCCAGCAGCTTGGGATGGGTTGAGACCCAGTACTTC. The J gene is TRBJ2-5, the V gene TRBV5-1; no firm D call. This CDR3 has 13 amino acids. Germline-derived CDR1 and CDR2 are SGHRS and YFSETQ. V dropped 0 bases and J dropped 5 bases, with 8 bases sitting between them.

In its sample, this clonotype was seen many times. The chain uses TRBV20-1 and TRBJ2-1; 10 bases agree with TRBD2. The germline CDR1 and CDR2 sequences are DFQATT and SNEGSKA (reference sequence). This CDR3 spans 16 amino acids. CDR3 protein: CAAGRPSGSMRNEQFF. In DNA, the CDR3 is TGCGCCGCGGGACGTCCTAGCGGGAGCATGAGGAATGAGCAGTTCTTC.